The clone carrying this T cell receptor (beta chain) appeared a few times. The antigen remains unidentified. The TCRbeta library incorporated unique molecular identifiers. TCRdb redid the calling of the PCR reads with MiXCR, one entry per CDR3 protein. The sample yields 500,000 or so distinct CDR3 sequences, approximately 10% seen once. The data were taken from a study of T-cell reconstitution after alpha-beta-depleted transplantation in children. J lost 4 bases, V lost 5 bases, and 9 bases had no gene match. The CDR3 sequence is 18 residues long. Germline CDR1 and CDR2: SGHAT and FQDESV (reference sequence). General study points: Surviving recipient cells, namely T cells and thymic progenitors, were the source of high day-60 TCRbeta diversity in some patients. When one year had passed after transplant, most T-cell counts and diversity came from newly produced T cells. Several hundred expanded graft clones reportedly supplied alpha-beta T cells about two months after transplant.

This chain links TRBV11-1 with TRBJ2-2; 14 bases are a match to TRBD2. The material sequenced was PBMCs, mostly from graft donor cells, taken 180 days after TCRalphabeta/CD19-depleted stem cell transplant. The receptor comes from a female patient aged 2-15 years who had a stem cell transplant for aplastic anemia, so the T cells may come from the graft donor. The CDR3 spells CASSPRGLAGAGTGELFF. In DNA form, the CDR3 reads TGTGCCAGCAGCCCCAGGGGACTAGCGGGAGCGGGCACCGGGGAGCTGTTTTTT.